This TCR beta chain was obtained from a study of beta chain features in type 1 diabetes. Study details: Comparable age, gender and cell yields were observed in patients relative to healthy donors.

Whole-study findings and limits: Within each of all four CD4+ subsets, Type 1 diabetes patients had TCRB CDR3s that were moderately but significantly shorter.

The sequenced template was cDNA made from the entire isolated RNA. Assay: immunoSEQ multiplex PCR; the TCRdb copy retains only in-frame clones and omits some. The repertoire includes about 140,000 clones, about 13% of them detected once, and 1% to 1.5% sits in the top ten. There are many counts of this clone. Its matching antigen is unknown. The V gene's germline CDR1 is GTSNPN and CDR2 SVGIG (reference sequence). V lost 0 bases to trimming and J lost 9 bases, with 11 bases between them. The CDR3 sequence is 12 residues long. The sample taken for sequencing was central memory CD4+ T cells from blood. The sequence was collected from a man between 18 and 35 years old with type 1 diabetes. The V and J genes are TRBV30 and TRBJ2-5; no definite D call. The CDR3 bases are TGTGCCTGGAGTGTACTATCCTCGCCCCAGTACTTC. Encoded protein: CAWSVLSSPQYF.